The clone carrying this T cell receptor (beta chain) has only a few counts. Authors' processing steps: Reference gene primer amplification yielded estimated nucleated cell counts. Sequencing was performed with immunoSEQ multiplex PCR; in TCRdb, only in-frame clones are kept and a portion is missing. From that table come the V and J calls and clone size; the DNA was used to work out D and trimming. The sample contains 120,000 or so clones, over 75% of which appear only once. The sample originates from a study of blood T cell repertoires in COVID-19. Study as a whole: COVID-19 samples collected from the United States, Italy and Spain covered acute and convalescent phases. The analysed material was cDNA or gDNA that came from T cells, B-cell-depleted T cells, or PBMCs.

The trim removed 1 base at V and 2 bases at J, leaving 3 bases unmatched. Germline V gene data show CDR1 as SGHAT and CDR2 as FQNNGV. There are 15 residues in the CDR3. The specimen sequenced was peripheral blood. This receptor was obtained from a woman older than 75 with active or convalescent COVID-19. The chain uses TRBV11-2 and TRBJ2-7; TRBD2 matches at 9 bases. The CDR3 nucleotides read TGTGCCAGCAGCTTAGTTTCTAGCGGGACCTACGAGCAGTACTTC. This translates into CASSLVSSGTYEQYF. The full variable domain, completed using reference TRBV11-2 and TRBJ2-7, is EAGVAQSPRYKIIEKRQSVAFWCNPISGHATLYWYQQILGQGPKLLIQFQNNGVVDDSQLPKDRFSAERLKGVDSTLKIQPAKLEDSAVYLCASSLVSSGTYEQYFGPGTRLTVT.